This T cell receptor (beta chain) was observed in a study of shared clonotypes between healthy human individuals. J gave up 1 base and V 6 bases, and 3 bases lay outside the gene matches. This CDR3 is built from 14 residues. Germline V gene sequence: CDR1 MNHNS, CDR2 SASEGT. An approximately 200 ng quantity of DNA, roughly 30,000 T cell genomes, went into the sorted-subset replicate PCRs. TCRdb's table, derived via immunoSEQ multiplex PCR, lists solely in-frame clones and lacks some. Of about 1.5 million clones listed, approximately 98% are singletons. This clone came up once. This chain links TRBV6-1 with TRBJ2-1, with 7 bases that match TRBD2. The sequencing sample was made of naive CD4+ T cells sorted from blood. Subset specified: CD45RA+ positively selected. This receptor was taken from a young man in good health. The CDR3 is CASSGSGSYNEQFF. DNA for the CDR3: TGTGCCAGCAGCGGTAGCGGGTCCTACAATGAGCAGTTCTTC.